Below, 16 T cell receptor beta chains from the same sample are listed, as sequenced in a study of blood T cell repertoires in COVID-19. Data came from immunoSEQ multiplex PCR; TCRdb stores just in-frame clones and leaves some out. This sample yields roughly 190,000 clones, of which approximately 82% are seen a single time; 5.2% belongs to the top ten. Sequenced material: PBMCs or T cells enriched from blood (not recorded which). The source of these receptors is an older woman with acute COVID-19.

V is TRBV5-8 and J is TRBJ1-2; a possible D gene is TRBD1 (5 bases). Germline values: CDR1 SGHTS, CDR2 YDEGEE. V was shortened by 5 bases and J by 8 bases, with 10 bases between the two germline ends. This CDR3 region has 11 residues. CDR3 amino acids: CASRLRGGYTF. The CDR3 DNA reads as TGTGCCAGCAGATTGAGGGGAGGCTACACCTTC.

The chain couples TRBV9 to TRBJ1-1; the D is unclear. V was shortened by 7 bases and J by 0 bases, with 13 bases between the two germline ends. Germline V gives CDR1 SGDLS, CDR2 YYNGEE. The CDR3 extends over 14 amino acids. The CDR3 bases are TGTGCCAGCGGTCGGGGTATTATGAACACTGAAGCTTTCTTT. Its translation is CASGRGIMNTEAFF.

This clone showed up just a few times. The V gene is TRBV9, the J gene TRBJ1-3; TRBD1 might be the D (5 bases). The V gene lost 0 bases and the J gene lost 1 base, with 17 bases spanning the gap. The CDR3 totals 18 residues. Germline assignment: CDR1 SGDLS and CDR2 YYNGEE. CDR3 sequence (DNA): TGTGCCAGCAGCGTAGCTCTTTTGGAGGGGAATTCTGGAAACACCATATATTTT. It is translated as CASSVALLEGNSGNTIYF.

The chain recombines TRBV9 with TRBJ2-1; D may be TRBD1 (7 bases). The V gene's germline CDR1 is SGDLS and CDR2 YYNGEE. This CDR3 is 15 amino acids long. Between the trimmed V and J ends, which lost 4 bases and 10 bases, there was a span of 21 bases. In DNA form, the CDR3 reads TGTGCCAGCAGCCCAGAGGGGGGAGTGACAGGGGAGCAGTTCTTC. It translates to CASSPEGGVTGEQFF.

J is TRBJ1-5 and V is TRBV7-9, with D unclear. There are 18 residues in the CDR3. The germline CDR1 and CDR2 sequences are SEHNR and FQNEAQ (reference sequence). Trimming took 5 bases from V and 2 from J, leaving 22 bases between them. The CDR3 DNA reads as TGTGCCAGCAGCCACACTATTGGTGGGTCCAGAGGCAATCAGCCCCAGCATTTT. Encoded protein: CASSHTIGGSRGNQPQHF.

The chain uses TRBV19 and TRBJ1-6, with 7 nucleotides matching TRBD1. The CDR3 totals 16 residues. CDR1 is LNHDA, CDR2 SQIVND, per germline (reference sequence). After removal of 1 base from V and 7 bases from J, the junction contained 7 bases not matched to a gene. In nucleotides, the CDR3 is TGTGCCAGTAGTATAGGGCGGGACAGATACAATTCACCCCTCCACTTT. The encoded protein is CASSIGRDRYNSPLHF.

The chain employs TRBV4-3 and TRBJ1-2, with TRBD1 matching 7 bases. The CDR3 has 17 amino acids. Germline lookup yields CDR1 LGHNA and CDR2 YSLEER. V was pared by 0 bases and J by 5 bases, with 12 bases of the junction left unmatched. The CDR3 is CASSQEAGGGQRYGYTF. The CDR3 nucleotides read TGCGCCAGCAGCCAAGAGGCCGGAGGGGGACAGCGGTATGGCTACACCTTC.

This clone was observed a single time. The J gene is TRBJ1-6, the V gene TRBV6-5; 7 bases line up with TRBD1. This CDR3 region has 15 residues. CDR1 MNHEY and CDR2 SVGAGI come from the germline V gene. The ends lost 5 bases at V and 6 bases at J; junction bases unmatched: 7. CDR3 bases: TGTGCCAGCAGTACCGGGACAGTGTCTAATTCACCCCTCCACTTT. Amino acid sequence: CASSTGTVSNSPLHF.

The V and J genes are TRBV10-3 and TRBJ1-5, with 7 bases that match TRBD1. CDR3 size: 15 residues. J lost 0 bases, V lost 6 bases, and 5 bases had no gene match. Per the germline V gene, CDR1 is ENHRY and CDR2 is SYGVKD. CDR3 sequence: CAIRSQGDSNQPQHF. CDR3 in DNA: TGTGCCATCAGGTCTCAGGGGGATAGCAATCAGCCCCAGCATTTT.

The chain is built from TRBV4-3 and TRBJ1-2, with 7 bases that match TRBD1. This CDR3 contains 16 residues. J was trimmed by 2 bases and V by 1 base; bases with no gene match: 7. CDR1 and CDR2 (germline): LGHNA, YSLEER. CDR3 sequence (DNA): TGCGCCAGCAGCCAAGCAGGGGGTCGGCAAAACTATGGCTACACCTTC. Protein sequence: CASSQAGGRQNYGYTF.

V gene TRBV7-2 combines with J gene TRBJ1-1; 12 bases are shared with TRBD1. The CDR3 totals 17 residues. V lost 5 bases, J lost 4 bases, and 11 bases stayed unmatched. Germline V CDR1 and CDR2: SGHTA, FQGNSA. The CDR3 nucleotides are TGTGCCAGCAGCACGGGGACAGGGGGCGGGGGACCCACTGAAGCTTTCTTT. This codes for CASSTGTGGGGPTEAFF.

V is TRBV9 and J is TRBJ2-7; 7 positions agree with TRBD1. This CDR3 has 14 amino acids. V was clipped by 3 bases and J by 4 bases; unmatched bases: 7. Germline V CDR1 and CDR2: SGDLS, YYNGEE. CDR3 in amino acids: CASSAGQPSYEQYF. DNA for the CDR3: TGTGCCAGCAGCGCGGGACAGCCATCATACGAGCAGTACTTC.

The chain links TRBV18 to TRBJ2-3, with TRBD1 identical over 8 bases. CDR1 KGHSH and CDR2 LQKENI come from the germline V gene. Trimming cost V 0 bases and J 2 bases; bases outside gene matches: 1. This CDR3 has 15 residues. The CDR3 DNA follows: TGTGCCAGCTCACCACCCCAGGGGGCCACAGATACGCAGTATTTT. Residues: CASSPPQGATDTQYF.

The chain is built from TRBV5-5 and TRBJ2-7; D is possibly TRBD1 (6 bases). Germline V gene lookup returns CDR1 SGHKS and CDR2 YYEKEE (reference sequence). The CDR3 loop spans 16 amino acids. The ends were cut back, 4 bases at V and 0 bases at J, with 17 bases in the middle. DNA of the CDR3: TGTGCCAGCAGCCCCCTACAGGGAGTCCCCTCCTACGAGCAGTACTTC. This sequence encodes CASSPLQGVPSYEQYF.

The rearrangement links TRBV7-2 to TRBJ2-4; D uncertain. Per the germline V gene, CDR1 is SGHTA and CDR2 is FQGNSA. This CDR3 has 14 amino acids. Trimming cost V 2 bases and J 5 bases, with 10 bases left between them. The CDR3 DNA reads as TGTGCCAGCAGCTTAAATACAGATGAAAACATTCAGTACTTC. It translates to CASSLNTDENIQYF.

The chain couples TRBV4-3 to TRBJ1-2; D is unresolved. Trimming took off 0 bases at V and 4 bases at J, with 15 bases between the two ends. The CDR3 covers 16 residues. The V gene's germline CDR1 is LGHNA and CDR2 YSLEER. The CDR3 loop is CASSQDEGGKGYGYTF. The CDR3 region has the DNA TGCGCCAGCAGCCAAGATGAGGGAGGGAAAGGCTATGGCTACACCTTC.